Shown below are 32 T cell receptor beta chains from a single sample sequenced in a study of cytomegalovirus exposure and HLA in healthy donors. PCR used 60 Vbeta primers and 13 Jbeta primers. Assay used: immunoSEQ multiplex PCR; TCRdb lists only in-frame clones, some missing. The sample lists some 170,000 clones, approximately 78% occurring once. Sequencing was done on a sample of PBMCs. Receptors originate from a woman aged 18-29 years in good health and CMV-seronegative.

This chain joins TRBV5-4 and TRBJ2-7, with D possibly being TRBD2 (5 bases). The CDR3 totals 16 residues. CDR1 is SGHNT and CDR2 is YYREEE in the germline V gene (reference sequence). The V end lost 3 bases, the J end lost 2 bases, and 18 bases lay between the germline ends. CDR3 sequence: CASSSEGRAIAYEQYF. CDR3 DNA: TGTGCCAGCAGCTCCGAGGGCAGAGCTATAGCCTACGAGCAGTACTTC.

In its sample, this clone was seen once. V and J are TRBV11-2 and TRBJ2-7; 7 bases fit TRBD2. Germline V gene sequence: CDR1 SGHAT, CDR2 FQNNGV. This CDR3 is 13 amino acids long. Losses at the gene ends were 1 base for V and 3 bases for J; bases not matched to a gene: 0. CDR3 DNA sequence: TGTGCCAGCAGCTTAGGGGGGGGCTACGAGCAGTACTTC. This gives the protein CASSLGGGYEQYF.

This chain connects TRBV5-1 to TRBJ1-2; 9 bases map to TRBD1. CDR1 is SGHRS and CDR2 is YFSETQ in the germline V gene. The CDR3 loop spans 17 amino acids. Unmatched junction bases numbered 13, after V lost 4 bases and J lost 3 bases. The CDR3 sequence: CASSEGTGIHRDYGYTF. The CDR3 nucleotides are TGCGCCAGCAGCGAGGGGACAGGGATTCATCGGGACTATGGCTACACCTTC. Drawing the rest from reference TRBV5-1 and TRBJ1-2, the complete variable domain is KAGVTQTPRYLIKTRGQQVTLSCSPISGHRSVSWYQQTPGQGLQFLFEYFSETQRNKGNFPGRFSGRQFSNSRSEMNVSTLELGDSALYLCASSEGTGIHRDYGYTFGSGTRLTVV.

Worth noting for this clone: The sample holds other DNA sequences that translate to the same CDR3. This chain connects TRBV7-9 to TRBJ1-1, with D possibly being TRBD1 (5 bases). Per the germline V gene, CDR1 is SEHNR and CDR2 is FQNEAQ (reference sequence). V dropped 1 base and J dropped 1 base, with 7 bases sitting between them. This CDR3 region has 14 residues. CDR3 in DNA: TGTGCCAGCAGCTTAGGTCAGGGGAACACTGAAGCTTTCTTT. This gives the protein CASSLGQGNTEAFF.

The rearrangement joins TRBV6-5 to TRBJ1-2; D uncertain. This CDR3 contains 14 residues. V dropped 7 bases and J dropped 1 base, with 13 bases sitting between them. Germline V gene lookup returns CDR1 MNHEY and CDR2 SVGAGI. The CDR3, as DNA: TGTGCCAGCACCCCCGCGGGCGGTAACTATGGCTACACCTTC. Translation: CASTPAGGNYGYTF.

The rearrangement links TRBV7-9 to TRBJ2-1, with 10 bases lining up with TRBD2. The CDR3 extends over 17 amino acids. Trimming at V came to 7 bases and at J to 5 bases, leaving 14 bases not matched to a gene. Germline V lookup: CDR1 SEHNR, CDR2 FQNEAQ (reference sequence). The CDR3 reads CASINGLTSGIDNEQFF. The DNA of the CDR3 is TGTGCCAGCATTAACGGCCTAACTAGCGGGATAGACAATGAGCAGTTCTTC.

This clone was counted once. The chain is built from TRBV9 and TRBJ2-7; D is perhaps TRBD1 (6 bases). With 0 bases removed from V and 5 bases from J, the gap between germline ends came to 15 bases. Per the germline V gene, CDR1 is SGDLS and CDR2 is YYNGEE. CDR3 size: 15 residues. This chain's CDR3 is CASSVEGTRGNEQYF. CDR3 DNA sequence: TGTGCCAGCAGCGTAGAAGGGACAAGGGGGAACGAGCAGTACTTC.

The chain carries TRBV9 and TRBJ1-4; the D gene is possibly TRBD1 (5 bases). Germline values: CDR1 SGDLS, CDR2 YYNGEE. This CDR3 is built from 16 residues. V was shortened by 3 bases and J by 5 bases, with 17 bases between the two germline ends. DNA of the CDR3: TGTGCCAGCAGCGGGGCCATGGGGGGATGGAATGAAAAACTGTTTTTT. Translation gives CASSGAMGGWNEKLFF.

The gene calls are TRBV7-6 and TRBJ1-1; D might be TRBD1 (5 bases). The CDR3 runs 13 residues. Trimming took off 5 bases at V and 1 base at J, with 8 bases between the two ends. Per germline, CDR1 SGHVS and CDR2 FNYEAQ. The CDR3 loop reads CASSPQANTEAFF. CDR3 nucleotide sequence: TGTGCCAGCAGCCCACAGGCGAACACTGAAGCTTTCTTT.

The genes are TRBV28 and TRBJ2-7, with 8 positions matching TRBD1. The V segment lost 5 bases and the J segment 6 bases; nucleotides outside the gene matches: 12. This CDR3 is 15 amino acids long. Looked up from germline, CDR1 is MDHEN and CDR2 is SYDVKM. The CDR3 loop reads CASSPQDRDRGEQYF. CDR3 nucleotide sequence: TGTGCCAGCAGTCCCCAGGACAGGGACCGGGGCGAGCAGTACTTC.

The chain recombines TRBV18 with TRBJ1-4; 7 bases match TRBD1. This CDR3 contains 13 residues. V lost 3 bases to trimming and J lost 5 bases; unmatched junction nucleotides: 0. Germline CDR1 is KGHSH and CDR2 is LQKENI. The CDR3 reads CASSPGQNEKLFF. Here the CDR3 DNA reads TGTGCCAGCTCACCGGGACAGAATGAAAAACTGTTTTTT.

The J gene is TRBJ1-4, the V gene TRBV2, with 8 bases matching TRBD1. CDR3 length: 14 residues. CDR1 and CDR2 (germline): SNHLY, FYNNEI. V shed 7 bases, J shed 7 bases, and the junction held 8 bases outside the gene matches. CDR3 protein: CASNGRTGIEKLFF. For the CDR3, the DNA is TGTGCCAGCAACGGCCGGACAGGGATTGAAAAACTGTTTTTT.

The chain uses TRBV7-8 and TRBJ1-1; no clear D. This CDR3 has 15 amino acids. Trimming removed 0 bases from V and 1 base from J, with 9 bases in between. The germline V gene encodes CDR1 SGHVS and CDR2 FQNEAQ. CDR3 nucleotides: TGTGCCAGCAGCTTAGCCGGGTTCCGGAACACTGAAGCTTTCTTT. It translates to CASSLAGFRNTEAFF.

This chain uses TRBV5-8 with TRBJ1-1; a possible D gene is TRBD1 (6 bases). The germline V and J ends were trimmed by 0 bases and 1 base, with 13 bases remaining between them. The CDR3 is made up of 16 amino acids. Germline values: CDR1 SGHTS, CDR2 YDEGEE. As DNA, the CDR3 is TGTGCCAGCAGCTTGGCCCCGACAGGATCGAACACTGAAGCTTTCTTT. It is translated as CASSLAPTGSNTEAFF.

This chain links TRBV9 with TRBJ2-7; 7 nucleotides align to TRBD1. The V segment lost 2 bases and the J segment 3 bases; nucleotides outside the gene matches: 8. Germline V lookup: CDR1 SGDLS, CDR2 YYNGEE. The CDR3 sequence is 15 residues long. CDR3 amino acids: CASSVRPGGFYEQYF. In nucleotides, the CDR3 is TGTGCCAGCAGCGTCCGGCCAGGGGGTTTCTACGAGCAGTACTTC.

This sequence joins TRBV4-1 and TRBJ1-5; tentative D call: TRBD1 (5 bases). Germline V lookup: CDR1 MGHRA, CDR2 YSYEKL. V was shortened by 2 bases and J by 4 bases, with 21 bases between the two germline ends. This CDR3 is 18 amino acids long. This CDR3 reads CASSQRPFLETANQPQHF. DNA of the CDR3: TGCGCCAGCAGCCAACGCCCCTTTCTTGAGACAGCGAATCAGCCCCAGCATTTT.

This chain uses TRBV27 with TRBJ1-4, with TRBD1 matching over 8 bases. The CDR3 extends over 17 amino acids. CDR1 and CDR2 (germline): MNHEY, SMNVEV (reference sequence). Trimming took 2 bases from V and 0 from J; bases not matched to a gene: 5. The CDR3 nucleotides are TGTGCCAGCAGTTTAAAGGACAGGGAGCCAACTAATGAAAAACTGTTTTTT. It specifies CASSLKDREPTNEKLFF.

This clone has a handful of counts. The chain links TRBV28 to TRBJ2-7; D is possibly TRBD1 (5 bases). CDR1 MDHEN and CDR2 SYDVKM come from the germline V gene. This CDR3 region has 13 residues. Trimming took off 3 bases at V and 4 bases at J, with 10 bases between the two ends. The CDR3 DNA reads TGTGCCAGCAGTTTCTCAAACAGGTACGAGCAGTACTTC. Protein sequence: CASSFSNRYEQYF.

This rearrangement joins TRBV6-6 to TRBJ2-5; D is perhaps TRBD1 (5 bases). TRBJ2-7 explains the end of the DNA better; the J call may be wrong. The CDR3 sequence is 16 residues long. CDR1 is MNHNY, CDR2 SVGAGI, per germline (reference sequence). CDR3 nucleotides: TGTGCCAGCAGTGCAGGACACCTTCAGCTGAGCTACGAGCAGTACTTC. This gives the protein CASSAGHLQLSYEQYF.

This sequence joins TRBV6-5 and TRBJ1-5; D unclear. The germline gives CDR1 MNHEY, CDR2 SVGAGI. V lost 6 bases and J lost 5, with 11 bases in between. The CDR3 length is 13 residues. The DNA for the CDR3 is TGTGCCAGCAGAAAGCGGGTCGATCAGCCCCAGCATTTT. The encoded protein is CASRKRVDQPQHF.

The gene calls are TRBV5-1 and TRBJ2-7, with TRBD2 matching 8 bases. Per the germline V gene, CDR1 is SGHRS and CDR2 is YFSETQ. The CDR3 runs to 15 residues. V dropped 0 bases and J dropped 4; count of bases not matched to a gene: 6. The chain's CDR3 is CASSLVLSGAYEQYF. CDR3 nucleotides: TGCGCCAGCAGCTTGGTTCTTAGCGGGGCGTACGAGCAGTACTTC.

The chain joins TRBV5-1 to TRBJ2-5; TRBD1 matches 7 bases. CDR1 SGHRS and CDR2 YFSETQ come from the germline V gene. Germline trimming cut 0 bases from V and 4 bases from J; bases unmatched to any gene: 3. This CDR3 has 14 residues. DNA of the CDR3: TGCGCCAGCAGCTTGGCGACAGGGCGAGAGACCCAGTACTTC. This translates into CASSLATGRETQYF.

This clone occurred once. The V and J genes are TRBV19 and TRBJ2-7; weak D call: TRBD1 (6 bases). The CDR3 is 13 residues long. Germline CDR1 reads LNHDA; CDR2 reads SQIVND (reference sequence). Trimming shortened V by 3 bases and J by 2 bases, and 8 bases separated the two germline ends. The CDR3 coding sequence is TGTGCCAGTAGTATTACAGGGCCCTACGAGCAGTACTTC. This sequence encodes CASSITGPYEQYF.

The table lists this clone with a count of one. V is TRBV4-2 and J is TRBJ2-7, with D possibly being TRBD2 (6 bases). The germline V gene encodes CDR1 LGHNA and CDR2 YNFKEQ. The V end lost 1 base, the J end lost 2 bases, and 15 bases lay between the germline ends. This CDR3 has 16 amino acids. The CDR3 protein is CASSQAYGGNAYEQYF. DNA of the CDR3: TGTGCCAGCAGCCAAGCTTATGGCGGGAACGCCTACGAGCAGTACTTC.

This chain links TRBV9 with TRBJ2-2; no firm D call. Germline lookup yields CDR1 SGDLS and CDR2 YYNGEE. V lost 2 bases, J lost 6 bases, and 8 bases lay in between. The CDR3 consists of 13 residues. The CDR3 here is CASSVEFPGELFF. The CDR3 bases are TGTGCCAGCAGCGTGGAGTTTCCCGGGGAGCTGTTTTTT. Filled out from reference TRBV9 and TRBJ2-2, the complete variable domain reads DSGVTQTPKHLITATGQRVTLRCSPRSGDLSVYWYQQSLDQGLQFLIQYYNGEERAKGNILERFSAQQFPDLHSELNLSSLELGDSALYFCASSVEFPGELFFGEGSRLTVL.

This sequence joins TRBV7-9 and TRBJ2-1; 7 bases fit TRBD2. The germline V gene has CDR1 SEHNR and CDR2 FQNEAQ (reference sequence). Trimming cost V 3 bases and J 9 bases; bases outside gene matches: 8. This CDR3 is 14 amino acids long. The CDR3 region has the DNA TGTGCCAGCAGCTTTAGGGGAGGGCCCGGTGAGCAGTTCTTC. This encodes CASSFRGGPGEQFF.

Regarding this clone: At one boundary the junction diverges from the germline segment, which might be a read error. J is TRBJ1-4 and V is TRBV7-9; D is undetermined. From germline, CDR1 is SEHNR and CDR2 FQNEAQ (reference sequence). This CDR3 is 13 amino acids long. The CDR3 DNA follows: TGTTCCAGCAGCGGCACCAACAATGAAAAACTGTTTTTT. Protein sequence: CSSSGTNNEKLFF.

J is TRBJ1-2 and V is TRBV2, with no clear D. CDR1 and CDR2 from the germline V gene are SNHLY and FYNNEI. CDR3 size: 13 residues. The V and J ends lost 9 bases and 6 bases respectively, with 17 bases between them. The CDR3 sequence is CARGREWADGYTF. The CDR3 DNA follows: TGTGCCAGAGGACGGGAATGGGCTGATGGCTACACCTTC.

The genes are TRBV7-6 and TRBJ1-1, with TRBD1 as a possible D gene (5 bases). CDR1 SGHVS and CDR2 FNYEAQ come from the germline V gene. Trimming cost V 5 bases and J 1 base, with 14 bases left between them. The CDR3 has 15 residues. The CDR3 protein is CASSPLGGANTEAFF. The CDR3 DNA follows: TGTGCCAGCAGCCCTTTGGGAGGGGCGAACACTGAAGCTTTCTTT.

CDR3 residues: CASSHDGYQPQHF. The CDR3 DNA is TGTGCCAGCAGCCACGACGGGTATCAGCCCCAGCATTTT. The rearrangement links TRBV6-6 to TRBJ1-5; D unresolved. The length of the CDR3 is 13 residues. Germline values: CDR1 MNHNY, CDR2 SVGAGI (reference sequence). V lost 6 bases, J lost 5 bases, and 11 bases lay in between.

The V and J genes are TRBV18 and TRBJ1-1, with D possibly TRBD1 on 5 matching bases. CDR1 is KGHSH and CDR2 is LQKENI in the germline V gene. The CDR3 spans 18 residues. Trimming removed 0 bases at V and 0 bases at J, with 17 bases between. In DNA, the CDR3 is TGTGCCAGCTCACCACCCGTAGGGTGGGAGGGGCTGAACACTGAAGCTTTCTTT. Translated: CASSPPVGWEGLNTEAFF. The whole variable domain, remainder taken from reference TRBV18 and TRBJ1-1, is NAGVMQNPRHLVRRRGQEARLRCSPMKGHSHVYWYRQLPEEGLKFMVYLQKENIIDESGMPKERFSAEFPKEGPSILRIQQVVRGDSAAYFCASSPPVGWEGLNTEAFFGQGTRLTVV.

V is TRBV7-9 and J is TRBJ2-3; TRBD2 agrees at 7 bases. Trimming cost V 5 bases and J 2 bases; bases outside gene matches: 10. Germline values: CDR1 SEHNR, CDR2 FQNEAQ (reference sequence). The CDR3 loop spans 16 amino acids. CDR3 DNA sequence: TGTGCCAGCAGCGGTGGGCGTCTAGCGGACACAGATACGCAGTATTTT. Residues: CASSGGRLADTDTQYF.